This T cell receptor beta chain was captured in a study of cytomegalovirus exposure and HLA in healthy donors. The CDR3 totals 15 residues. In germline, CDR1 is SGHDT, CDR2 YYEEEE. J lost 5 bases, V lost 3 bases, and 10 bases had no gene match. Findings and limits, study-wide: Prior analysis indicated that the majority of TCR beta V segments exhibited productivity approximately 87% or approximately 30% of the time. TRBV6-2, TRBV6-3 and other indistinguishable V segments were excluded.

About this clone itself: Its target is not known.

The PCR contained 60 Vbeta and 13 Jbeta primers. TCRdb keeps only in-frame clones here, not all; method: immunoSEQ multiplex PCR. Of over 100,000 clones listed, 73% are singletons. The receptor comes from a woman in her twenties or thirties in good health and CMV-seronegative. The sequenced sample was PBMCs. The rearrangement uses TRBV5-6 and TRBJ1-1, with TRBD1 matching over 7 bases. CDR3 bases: TGTGCCAGCAGCTCGACGACAGGGAGTGGGACTGAAGCTTTCTTT. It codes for CASSSTTGSGTEAFF.